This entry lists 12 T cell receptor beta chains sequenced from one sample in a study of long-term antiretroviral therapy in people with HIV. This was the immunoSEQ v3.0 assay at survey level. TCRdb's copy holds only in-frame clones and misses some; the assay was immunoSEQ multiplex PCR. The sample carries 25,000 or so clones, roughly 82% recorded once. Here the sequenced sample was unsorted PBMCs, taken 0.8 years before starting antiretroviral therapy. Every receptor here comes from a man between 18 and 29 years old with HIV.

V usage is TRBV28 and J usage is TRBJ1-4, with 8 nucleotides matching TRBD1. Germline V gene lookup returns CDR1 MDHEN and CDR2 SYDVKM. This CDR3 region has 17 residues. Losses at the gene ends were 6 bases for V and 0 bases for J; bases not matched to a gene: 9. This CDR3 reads CASRRTGGVPTNEKLFF. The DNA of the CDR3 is TGTGCCAGCAGAAGAACAGGGGGGGTCCCAACTAATGAAAAACTGTTTTTT.

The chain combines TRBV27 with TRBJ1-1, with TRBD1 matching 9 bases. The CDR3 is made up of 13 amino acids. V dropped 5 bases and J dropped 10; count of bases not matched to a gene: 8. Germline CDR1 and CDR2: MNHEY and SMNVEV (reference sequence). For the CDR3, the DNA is TGTGCCAGCAGTACCTGGGACAGGGTGGCAGCTTTCTTT. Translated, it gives CASSTWDRVAAFF.

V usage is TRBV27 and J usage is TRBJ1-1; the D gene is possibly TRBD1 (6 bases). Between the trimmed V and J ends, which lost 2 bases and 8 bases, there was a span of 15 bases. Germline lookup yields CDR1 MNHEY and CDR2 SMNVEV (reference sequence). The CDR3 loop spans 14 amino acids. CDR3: CASSLAGTRKEAFF. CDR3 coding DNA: TGTGCCAGCAGTTTAGCCGGGACACGAAAAGAAGCTTTCTTT.

The CDR3 nucleotides read TGTGCCAGCAGCTTAGATCGCGCGGGGGCCAAGTATTTT. It specifies CASSLDRAGAKYF. V usage is TRBV7-9 and J usage is TRBJ2-3, with D possibly TRBD2 on 7 matching bases. Germline V CDR1 and CDR2: SEHNR, FQNEAQ (reference sequence). V was pared by 1 base and J by 13 bases, with 15 bases between. This CDR3 spans 13 amino acids. The variable domain in full, completed from reference TRBV7-9 and TRBJ2-3, reads DTGVSQNPRHKITKRGQNVTFRCDPISEHNRLYWYRQTLGQGPEFLTYFQNEAQLEKSRLLSDRFSAERPKGSFSTLEIQRTEQGDSAMYLCASSLDRAGAKYFGPGTRLTVL.

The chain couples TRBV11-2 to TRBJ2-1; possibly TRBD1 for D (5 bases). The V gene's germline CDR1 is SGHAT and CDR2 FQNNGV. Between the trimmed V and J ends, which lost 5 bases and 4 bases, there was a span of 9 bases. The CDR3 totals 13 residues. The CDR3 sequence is CASSHTGYNEQFF. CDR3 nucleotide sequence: TGTGCCAGCAGCCATACAGGTTACAATGAGCAGTTCTTC.

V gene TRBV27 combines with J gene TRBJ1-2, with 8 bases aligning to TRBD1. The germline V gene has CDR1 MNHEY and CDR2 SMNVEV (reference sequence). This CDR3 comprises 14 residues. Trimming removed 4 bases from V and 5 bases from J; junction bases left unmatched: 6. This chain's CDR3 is CASSSARTGYGYTF. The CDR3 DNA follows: TGTGCCAGCAGTTCCGCGCGGACAGGGTATGGCTACACCTTC.

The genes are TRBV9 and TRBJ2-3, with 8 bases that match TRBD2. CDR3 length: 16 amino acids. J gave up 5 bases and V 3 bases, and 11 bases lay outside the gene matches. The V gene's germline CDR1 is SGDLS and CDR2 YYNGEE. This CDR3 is CASSGPGLGVGDTQYF. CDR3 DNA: TGTGCCAGCAGCGGTCCGGGACTAGGCGTGGGAGATACGCAGTATTTT.

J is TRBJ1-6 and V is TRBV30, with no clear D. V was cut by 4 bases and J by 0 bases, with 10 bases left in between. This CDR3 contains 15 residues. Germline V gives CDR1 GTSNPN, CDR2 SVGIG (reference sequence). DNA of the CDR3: TGTGCCTGGACTACACCGAGCTCCTATAATTCACCCCTCCACTTT. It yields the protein CAWTTPSSYNSPLHF.

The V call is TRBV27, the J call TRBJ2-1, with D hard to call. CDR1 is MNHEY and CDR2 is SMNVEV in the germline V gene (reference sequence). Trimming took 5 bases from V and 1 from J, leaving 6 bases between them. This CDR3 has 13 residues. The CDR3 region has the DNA TGTGCCAGCAGTCAAGATTCCTACAATGAGCAGTTCTTC. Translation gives CASSQDSYNEQFF.

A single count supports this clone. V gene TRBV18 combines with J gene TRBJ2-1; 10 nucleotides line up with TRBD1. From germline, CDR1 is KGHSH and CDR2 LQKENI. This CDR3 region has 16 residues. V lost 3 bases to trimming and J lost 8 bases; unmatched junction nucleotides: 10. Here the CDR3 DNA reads TGTGCCAGCTCACCGTGGGACAGGGGAAAAGGCGATGAGCAGTTCTTC. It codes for CASSPWDRGKGDEQFF.

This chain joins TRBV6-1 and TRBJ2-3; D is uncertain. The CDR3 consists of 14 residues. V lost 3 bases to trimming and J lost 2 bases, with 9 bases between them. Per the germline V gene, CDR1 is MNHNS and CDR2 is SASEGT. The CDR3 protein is CASSDLPPTDTQYF. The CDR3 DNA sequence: TGTGCCAGCAGTGATTTGCCGCCCACAGATACGCAGTATTTT.

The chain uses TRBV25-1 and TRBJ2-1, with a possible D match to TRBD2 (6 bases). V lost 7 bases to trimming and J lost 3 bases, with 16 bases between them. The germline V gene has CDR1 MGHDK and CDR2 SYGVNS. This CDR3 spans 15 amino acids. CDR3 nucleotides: TGTGCCAGCACCGAATGGGGGGACCTCTACAATGAGCAGTTCTTC. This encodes CASTEWGDLYNEQFF. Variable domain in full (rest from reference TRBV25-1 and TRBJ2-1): EADIYQTPRYLVIGTGKKITLECSQTMGHDKMYWYQQDPGMELHLIHYSYGVNSTEKGDLSSESTVSRIRTEHFPLTLESARPSHTSQYLCASTEWGDLYNEQFFGPGTRLTVL.